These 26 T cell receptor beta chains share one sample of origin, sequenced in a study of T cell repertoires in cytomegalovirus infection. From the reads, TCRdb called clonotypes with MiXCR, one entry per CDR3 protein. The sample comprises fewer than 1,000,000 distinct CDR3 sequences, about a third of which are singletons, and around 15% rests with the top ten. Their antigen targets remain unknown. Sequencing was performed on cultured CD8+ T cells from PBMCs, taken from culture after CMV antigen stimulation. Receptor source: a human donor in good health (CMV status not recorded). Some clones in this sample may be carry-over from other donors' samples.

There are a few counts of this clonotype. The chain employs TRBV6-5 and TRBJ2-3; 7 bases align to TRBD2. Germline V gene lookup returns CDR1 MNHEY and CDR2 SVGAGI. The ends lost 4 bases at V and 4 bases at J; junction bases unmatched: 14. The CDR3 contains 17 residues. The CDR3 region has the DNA TGTGCCAGCAGTTCCATCTTACTAAGCGGGGTCCCAGATACGCAGTATTTT. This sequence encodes CASSSILLSGVPDTQYF.

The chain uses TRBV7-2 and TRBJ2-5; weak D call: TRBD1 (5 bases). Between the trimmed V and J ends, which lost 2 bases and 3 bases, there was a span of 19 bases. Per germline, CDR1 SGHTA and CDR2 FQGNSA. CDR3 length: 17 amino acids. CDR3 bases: TGTGCCAGCAGCTTACCCAGGGATGGCCCGGCAGAAGAGACCCAGTACTTC. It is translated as CASSLPRDGPAEETQYF.

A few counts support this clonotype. The CDR3 reads CAGRDRGNTGELFF. CDR3 DNA sequence: TGTGCCGGCCGGGACAGGGGGAACACCGGGGAGCTGTTTTTT. The rearrangement links TRBV19 to TRBJ2-2; 10 bases align to TRBD1. The CDR3 has 14 residues. CDR1 and CDR2 (germline): LNHDA, SQIVND (reference sequence). The ends lost 11 bases at V and 1 base at J; junction bases unmatched: 4.

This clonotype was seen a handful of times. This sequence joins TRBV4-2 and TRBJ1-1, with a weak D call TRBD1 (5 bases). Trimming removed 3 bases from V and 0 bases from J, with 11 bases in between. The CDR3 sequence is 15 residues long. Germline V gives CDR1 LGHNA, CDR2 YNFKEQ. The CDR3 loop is CASSQERQLNTEAFF. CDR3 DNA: TGTGCCAGCAGCCAGGAACGACAGCTGAACACTGAAGCTTTCTTT.

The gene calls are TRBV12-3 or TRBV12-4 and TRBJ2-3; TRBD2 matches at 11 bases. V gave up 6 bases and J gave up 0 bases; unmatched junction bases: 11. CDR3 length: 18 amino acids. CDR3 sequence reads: CASSPGTSGALSTDTQYF. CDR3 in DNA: TGTGCCAGCAGCCCCGGGACTAGCGGCGCCCTAAGCACAGATACGCAGTATTTT.

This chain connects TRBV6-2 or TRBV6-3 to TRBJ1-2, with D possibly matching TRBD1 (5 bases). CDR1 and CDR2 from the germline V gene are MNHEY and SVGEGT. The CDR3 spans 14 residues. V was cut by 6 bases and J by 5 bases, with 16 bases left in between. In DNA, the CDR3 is TGTGCCAGCAGGCCCGGAGGGACCCGGTATGGCTACACCTTC. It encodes CASRPGGTRYGYTF.

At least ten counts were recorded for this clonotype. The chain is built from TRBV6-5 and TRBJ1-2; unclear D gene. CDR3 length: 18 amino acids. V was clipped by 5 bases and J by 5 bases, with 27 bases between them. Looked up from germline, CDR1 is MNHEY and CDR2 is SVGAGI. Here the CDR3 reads CASSGPPPPGYFSYGYTF. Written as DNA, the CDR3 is TGTGCCAGCAGTGGCCCACCCCCGCCAGGCTACTTTAGTTATGGCTACACCTTC.

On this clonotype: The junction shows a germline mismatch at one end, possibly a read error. CDR3 nucleotide sequence: TGTGCCAGCAGCCCCGGACCCCTGGGAATATATGGCTACACCTTC. It yields the protein CASSPGPLGIYGYTF. The J gene is TRBJ1-2, the V gene TRBV4-1; D ambiguous. The CDR3 is made up of 15 amino acids. Germline assignment: CDR1 MGHRA and CDR2 YSYEKL.

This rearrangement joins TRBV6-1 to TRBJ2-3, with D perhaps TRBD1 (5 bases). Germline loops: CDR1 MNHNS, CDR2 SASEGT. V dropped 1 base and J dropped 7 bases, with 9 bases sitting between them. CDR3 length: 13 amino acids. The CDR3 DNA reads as TGTGCCAGCAGTGAAGTTCAGGGAAATACGCAGTATTTT. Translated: CASSEVQGNTQYF.

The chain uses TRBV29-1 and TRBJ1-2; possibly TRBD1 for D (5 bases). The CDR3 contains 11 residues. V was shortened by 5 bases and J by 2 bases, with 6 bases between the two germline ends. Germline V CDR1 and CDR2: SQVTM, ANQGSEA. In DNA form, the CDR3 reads TGCAGCGTTCAGGGCAACTATGGCTACACCTTC. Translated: CSVQGNYGYTF.

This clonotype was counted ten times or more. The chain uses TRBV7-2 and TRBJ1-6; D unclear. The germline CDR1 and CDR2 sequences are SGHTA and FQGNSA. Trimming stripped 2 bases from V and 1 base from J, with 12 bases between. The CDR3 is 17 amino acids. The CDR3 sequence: CASSLRRVGSYNSPLHF. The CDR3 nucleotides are TGTGCCAGCAGCTTAAGGCGGGTTGGGTCCTATAATTCACCCCTCCACTTT.

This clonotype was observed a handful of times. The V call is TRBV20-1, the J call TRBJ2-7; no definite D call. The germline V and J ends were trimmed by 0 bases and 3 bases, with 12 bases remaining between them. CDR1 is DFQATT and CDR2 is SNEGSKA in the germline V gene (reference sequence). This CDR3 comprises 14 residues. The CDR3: CSAREPRLGYEQYF. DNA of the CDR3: TGCAGTGCTAGAGAACCCAGATTGGGCTACGAGCAGTACTTC.

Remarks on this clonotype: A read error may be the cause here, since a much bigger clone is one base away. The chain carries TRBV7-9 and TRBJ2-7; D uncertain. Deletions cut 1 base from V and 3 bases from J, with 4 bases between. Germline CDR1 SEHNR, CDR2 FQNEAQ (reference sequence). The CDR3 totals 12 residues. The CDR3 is CASSLGFYEQYV. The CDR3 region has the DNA TGTGCCAGCAGCTTAGGATTCTACGAGCAGTACGTC.

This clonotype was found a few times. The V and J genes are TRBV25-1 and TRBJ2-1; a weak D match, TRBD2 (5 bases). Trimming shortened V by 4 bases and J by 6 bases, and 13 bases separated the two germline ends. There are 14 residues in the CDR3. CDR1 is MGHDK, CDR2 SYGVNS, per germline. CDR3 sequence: CASSGPGMANEQFF. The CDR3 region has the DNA TGTGCCAGCAGTGGACCGGGGATGGCCAATGAGCAGTTCTTC.

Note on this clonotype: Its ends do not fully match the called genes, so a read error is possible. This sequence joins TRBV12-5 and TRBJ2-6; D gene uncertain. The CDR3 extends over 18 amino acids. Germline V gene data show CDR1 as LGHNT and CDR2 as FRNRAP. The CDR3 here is CASGLDAGAGSEANVLTF. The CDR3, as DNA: TGTGCTAGTGGTTTGGACGCAGGCGCTGGCTCTGAGGCCAACGTCCTGACTTTC.

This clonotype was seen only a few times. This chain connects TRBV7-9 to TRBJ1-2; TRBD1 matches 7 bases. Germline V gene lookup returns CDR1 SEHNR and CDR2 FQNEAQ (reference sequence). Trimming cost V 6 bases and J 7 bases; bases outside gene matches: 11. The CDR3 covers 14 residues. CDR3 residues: CASSPTTGMIGYTF. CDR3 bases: TGTGCCAGCAGTCCAACGACAGGGATGATTGGCTACACCTTC.

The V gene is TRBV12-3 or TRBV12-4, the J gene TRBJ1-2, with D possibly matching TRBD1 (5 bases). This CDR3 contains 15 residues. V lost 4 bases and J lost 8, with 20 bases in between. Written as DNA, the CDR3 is TGTGCCAGCAGTTGGTTTAGTTATCGGGGGAACGGCTACACCTTC. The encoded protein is CASSWFSYRGNGYTF.

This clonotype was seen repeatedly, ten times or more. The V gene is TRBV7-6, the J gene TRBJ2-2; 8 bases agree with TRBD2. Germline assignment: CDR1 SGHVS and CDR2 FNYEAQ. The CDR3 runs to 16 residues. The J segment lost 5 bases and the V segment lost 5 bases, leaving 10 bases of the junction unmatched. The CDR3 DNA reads TGTGCCAGCAGCAATCCCCGGGAGGGGGGGACCGGGGAGCTGTTTTTT. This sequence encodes CASSNPREGGTGELFF.

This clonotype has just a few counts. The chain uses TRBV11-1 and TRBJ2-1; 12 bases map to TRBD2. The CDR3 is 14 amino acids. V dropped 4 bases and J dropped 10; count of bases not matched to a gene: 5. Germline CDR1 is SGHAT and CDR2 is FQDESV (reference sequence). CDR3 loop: CASSSSGGAQEQFF. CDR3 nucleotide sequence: TGTGCCAGCAGCTCTAGCGGGGGGGCCCAAGAGCAGTTCTTC. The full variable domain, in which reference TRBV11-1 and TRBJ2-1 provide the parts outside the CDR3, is EAEVAQSPRYKITEKSQAVAFWCDPISGHATLYWYRQILGQGPELLVQFQDESVVDDSQLPKDRFSAERLKGVDSTLKIQPAELGDSAMYLCASSSSGGAQEQFFGPGTRLTVL.

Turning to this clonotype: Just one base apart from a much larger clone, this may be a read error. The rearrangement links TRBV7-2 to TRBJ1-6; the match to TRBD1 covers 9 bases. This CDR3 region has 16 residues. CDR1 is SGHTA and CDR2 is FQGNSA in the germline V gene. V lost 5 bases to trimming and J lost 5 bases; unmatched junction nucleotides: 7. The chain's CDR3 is CASSPRDRVHNSPLHF. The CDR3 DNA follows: TGTGCCAGCAGCCCTCGGGACAGGGTCCATAATTCACCCCTCCACTTT.

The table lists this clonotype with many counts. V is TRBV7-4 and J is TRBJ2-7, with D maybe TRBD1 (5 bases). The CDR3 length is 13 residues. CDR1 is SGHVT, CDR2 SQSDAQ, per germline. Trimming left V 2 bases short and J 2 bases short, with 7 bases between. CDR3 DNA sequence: TGTGCCAGCAGCTTAAAGGGGACCTACGAGCAGTACGTC. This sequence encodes CASSLKGTYEQYV.

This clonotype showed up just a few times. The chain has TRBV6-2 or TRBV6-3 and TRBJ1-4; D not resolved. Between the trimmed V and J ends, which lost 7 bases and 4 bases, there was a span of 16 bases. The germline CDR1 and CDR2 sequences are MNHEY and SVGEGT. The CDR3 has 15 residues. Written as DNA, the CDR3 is TGTGCCAGCACCCTAACCATGGGGTATAATGAAAAACTGTTTTTT. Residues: CASTLTMGYNEKLFF.

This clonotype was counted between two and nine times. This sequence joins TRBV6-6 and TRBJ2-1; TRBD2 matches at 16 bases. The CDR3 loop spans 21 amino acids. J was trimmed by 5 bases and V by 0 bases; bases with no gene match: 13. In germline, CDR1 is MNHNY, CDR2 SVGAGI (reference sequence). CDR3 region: CASSYSLIGTSGGVPNNEQFF. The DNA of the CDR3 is TGTGCCAGCAGTTACTCACTAATAGGGACTAGCGGGGGGGTGCCCAACAATGAGCAGTTCTTC.

CDR3 region: CASSPWWQAGETQYF. CDR3 DNA: TGTGCCAGTAGTCCCTGGTGGCAGGCAGGAGAGACCCAGTACTTC. This chain links TRBV19 with TRBJ2-5; D uncertain. The germline V gene encodes CDR1 LNHDA and CDR2 SQIVND (reference sequence). The CDR3 totals 15 residues. V dropped 5 bases and J dropped 4 bases, with 17 bases sitting between them.

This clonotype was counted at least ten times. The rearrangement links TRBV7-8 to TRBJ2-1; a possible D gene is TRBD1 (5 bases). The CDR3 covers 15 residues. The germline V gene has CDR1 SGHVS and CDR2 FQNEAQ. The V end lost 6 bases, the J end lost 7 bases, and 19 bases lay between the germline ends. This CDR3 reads CASRRGLGRPNEQFF. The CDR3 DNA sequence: TGTGCCAGCAGAAGGGGATTAGGACGGCCAAATGAGCAGTTCTTC.

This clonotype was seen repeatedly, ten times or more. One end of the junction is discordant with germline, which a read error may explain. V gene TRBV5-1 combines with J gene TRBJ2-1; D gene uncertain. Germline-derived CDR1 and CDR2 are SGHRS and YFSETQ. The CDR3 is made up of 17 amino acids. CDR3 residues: CASTLGLAVSSYNEQFF. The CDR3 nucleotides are TGCGCCAGCACCTTGGGATTAGCCGTGAGCTCCTACAATGAGCAGTTCTTC. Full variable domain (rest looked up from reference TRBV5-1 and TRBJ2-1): KAGVTQTPRYLIKTRGQQVTLSCSPISGHRSVSWYQQTPGQGLQFLFEYFSETQRNKGNFPGRFSGRQFSNSRSEMNVSTLELGDSALYLCASTLGLAVSSYNEQFFGPGTRLTVL.